This is a list of T cell receptor beta chains from one sample in a study of T cells in Graves' hyperthyroidism and ophthalmopathy. TCRdb re-called the multiplex PCR reads with MiXCR, one entry per CDR3 protein. The profile covers 400,000 to 600,000 distinct CDR3 sequences, with roughly 20% appearing a single time and 26% taken by the ten largest. The sequenced material came from blood. These receptors were taken from a man between 18 and 29 years old with Graves' hyperthyroidism. The conserved cysteine and the conserved F or W are not part of the CDR3 here. Fields, in order: clone size, CDR3 length, J gene, V gene, D gene, CDR3 protein. A D gene is named only where the DNA matches it firmly. Size is omitted from some rows. Given values are once, few, many or a class for expanded clones.

many | 15 | TRBJ2-7 | TRBV6-1 | TRBD1 | ASSGKTIRTGFYEQY
few | 13 | TRBJ1-1 | TRBV5-1 | - | ASSLYGGRGTEAF
few | 12 | TRBJ2-7 | TRBV18 | - | ASSPAGLPNEQY
- | 13 | TRBJ1-1 | TRBV28 | - | ASSPGGLANTEAF
many | 12 | TRBJ2-4 | TRBV29-1 | TRBD1 | SVEGTGGKNIQY
many | 11 | TRBJ1-1 | TRBV19 | - | ASSIDGTTEAF
- | 12 | TRBJ2-7 | TRBV30 | - | AWSTTEGVYEQY
- | 13 | TRBJ1-2 | TRBV19 | - | ASSYTGTTNYGYT
- | 10 | TRBJ1-2 | TRBV10-3 | - | AVSSGTYGYT
many | 11 | TRBJ2-7 | TRBV2 | - | ASSKIGLGEQY
- | 12 | TRBJ1-3 | TRBV2 | - | ASSGSSSGNTIY
many | 13 | TRBJ2-5 | TRBV6-1 | TRBD1 | ASTNPARGHGTQY
- | 15 | TRBJ2-5 | TRBV28 | - | ASSLSPYHLRGETQY
many | 8 | TRBJ1-2 | TRBV6-1 | - | ASSAQGYT
few | 13 | TRBJ2-5 | TRBV11-1 | - | ASSLPVGGQETQY
- | 12 | TRBJ2-2 | TRBV6-5 | TRBD1 | ASSYTGDTGELF
- | 9 | TRBJ1-1 | TRBV29-1 | TRBD1 | STGAYTEAF
- | 11 | TRBJ1-1 | TRBV7-2 | - | ASRTAVNTEAF
- | 16 | TRBJ2-7 | TRBV28 | - | ASSFVSGKTLDSYEQY
many | 12 | TRBJ2-7 | TRBV6-5 | - | ASSYDRDLYEQH
many | 13 | TRBJ1-1 | TRBV7-2 | - | ASSLAVRPNTEAF
- | 11 | TRBJ1-1 | TRBV12-3/TRBV12-4 | - | ASRGRGDAEAF
many | 11 | TRBJ2-7 | TRBV15 | - | ATSLQQSYEQY
many | 13 | TRBJ1-2 | TRBV19 | TRBD1 | ASSMEGQGIYGYT
- | 13 | TRBJ2-2 | TRBV11-2 | - | ASSLGGVSGRELF
many | 14 | TRBJ2-7 | TRBV11-1 | TRBD1 | ASFPQGAQGSYEQY
many | 13 | TRBJ1-2 | TRBV6-2/TRBV6-3 | TRBD1 | ASSYTPGQPYGYT
many | 13 | TRBJ1-5 | TRBV6-1 | TRBD1 | ASDKGQGSNQPQH
- | 12 | TRBJ1-1 | TRBV7-9 | - | ASSSPRQKPEAF